This TCR beta chain was observed in a study of naive and memory T cell subsets. Study-level points and caveats: Especially in CD8 cells, naive repertoires contained a few larger clonotypes, possibly CD45RA-re-expressing memory cells. Clonotypes here are unpaired alpha or beta chain sequences.

The V gene lost 6 bases and the J gene lost 6 bases, with 18 bases spanning the gap. The CDR3 covers 14 residues. The germline V gene encodes CDR1 SGHDN and CDR2 FVKESK. CMV status came from CD4+ IFNgamma after overnight CMV lysate stimulation. Both TRBC1 and TRBC2 were covered by a beta constant-region primer of two equimolar oligonucleotides. Nested alpha and beta constant-region primers with the SP2 primer drove four PCR rounds on ligated cDNA. TCRdb re-called the UMI-ligation and nested PCR reads with MiXCR, one entry per CDR3 protein. Counted here are about 160,000 distinct CDR3 sequences, about 23% occurring once; the ten biggest clones make up less than 0.13%. This clonotype was seen a handful of times. As yet, its antigen is unknown.

The sample comprised naive CD4+ T cells from blood. The chain employs TRBV14 and TRBJ2-7; unclear D gene. The clonotype was recovered from a human donor in good health. CDR3 residues: CASRNSGSTTEQYF. In DNA form, the CDR3 reads TGTGCCAGCAGGAACTCCGGGTCTACTACCGAGCAGTACTTC.